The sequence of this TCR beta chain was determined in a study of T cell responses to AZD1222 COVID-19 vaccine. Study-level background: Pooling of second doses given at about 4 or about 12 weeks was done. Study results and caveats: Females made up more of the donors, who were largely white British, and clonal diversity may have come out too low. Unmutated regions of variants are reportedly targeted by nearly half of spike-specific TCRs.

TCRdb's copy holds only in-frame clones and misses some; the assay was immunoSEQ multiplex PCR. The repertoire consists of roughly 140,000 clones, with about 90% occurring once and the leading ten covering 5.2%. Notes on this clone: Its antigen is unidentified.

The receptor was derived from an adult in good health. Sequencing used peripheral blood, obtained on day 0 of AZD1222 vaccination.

DNA of the CDR3: TGTGCCAGCACTCGGACAGGGAACACTGAAGCTTTCTTT. Protein product: CASTRTGNTEAFF. The chain employs TRBV2 and TRBJ1-1; the match to TRBD1 covers 7 bases. From germline, CDR1 is SNHLY and CDR2 FYNNEI. With V trimmed by 7 bases and J by 1 base, 3 bases remained unmatched. This CDR3 has 13 amino acids. The full variable domain, rest sourced from reference TRBV2 and TRBJ1-1, is EPEVTQTPSHQVTQMGQEVILRCVPISNHLYFYWYRQILGQKVEFLVSFYNNEISEKSEIFDDQFSVERPDGSNFTLKIRSTKLEDSAMYFCASTRTGNTEAFFGQGTRLTVV.